Below are 9 T cell receptor beta chains sequenced from a single sample in a study of vaccination effects on CD4 cells after COVID-19. Antigen-specific CD4+ T cells were expanded (with viral peptide pools) by the ViraFEST assay ahead of sequencing. Isolating CD4+ T cells followed 9 to 10 days of culture. All participants had two doses of either the BNT162b2 or mRNA-1273 vaccine. For these TCRs, the target antigens are not known. Here immunoSEQ multiplex PCR was the method, and the copy in TCRdb shows in-frame clones only, minus some. The sample has about 59,000 clones; about 73% are singletons. Sequenced here: CD4+ T cells from PBMCs cultured with HCoV-OC43 spike peptides, sampled after COVID-19 vaccination. Subset meaning: HCoV-OC43 spike overlapping peptide pool stimulation. The origin of the receptors is a human donor who received a COVID-19 vaccine.

This chain links TRBV5-8 with TRBJ2-5, with 12 bases matching TRBD2. Germline CDR1 is SGHTS and CDR2 is YDEGEE. V lost 2 bases to trimming and J lost 3 bases; unmatched junction nucleotides: 8. The CDR3 has 17 residues. The CDR3: CASSLSSLAGGKETQYF. In DNA form, the CDR3 reads TGTGCCAGCAGCTTATCTTCCCTAGCGGGGGGGAAAGAGACCCAGTACTTC.

The chain is built from TRBV3-1 (or the pseudogene TRBV3-2) and TRBJ2-5; D is unresolved. V was shortened by 2 bases and J by 4 bases, with 2 bases between the two germline ends. The germline V gene encodes CDR1 LGHDT and CDR2 YNNKEL (reference sequence). The CDR3 has 11 residues. The CDR3 is CASSQLETQYF. CDR3 nucleotide sequence: TGTGCCAGCAGCCAATTAGAGACCCAGTACTTC.

The rearrangement links TRBV7-2 to TRBJ2-5, with TRBD2 identical over 7 bases. V shed 1 base and J 1 base; nucleotides not matched to a gene: 6. Germline lookup yields CDR1 SGHTA and CDR2 FQGNSA. The CDR3 spans 16 residues. CDR3 amino acids: CASSLGWTGGQETQYF. Here the CDR3 DNA reads TGTGCCAGCAGCTTAGGATGGACGGGGGGCCAAGAGACCCAGTACTTC.

The V and J genes are TRBV12-3 or TRBV12-4 and TRBJ2-1; no firm D call. V lost 6 bases and J 8 bases, leaving 14 bases between the germline ends. This CDR3 spans 13 amino acids. CDR3: CASRRSSRYEQFF. CDR3 sequence (DNA): TGTGCCAGCAGGCGGTCATCACGGTATGAGCAGTTCTTC.

The chain has TRBV10-3 and TRBJ1-6; D unresolved. V was shortened by 3 bases and J by 7 bases, with 10 bases between the two germline ends. The CDR3 has 14 residues. Per germline, CDR1 ENHRY and CDR2 SYGVKD. The DNA for the CDR3 is TGTGCCATCAGTGATGGGGATGGGAATTCACCCCTCCACTTT. This codes for CAISDGDGNSPLHF.

The rearrangement joins TRBV30 to TRBJ2-2; D unclear. This CDR3 contains 13 residues. Germline CDR1 and CDR2: GTSNPN and SVGIG (reference sequence). Trimming pared 2 bases from V and 5 bases from J, leaving 9 bases between. CDR3 protein: CAWSLQSTGELFF. The CDR3 DNA follows: TGTGCCTGGAGTCTACAATCAACCGGGGAGCTGTTTTTT.

V is TRBV5-1 and J is TRBJ2-7; a weak D match, TRBD1 (6 bases). The CDR3 covers 12 residues. From germline, CDR1 is SGHRS and CDR2 YFSETQ. V was clipped by 2 bases and J by 5 bases, with 8 bases between them. CDR3 protein: CASSFKGDEQYV. The DNA for the CDR3 is TGCGCCAGCAGCTTCAAGGGGGACGAGCAGTACGTC.

The rearrangement links TRBV6-9 to TRBJ1-3; D gene ambiguous. Trimming left V 1 base short and J 0 bases short, with 10 bases between. Germline values: CDR1 MNHGY, CDR2 SVAAGI. The CDR3 loop spans 16 amino acids. In DNA form, the CDR3 reads TGTGCCAGCAGTTATTTTAGAGCGGTCTCTGGAAACACCATATATTTT. This sequence encodes CASSYFRAVSGNTIYF.

The gene calls are TRBV5-4 and TRBJ1-2; D is uncertain. V lost 2 bases, J lost 2 bases, and 7 bases lay in between. Per germline, CDR1 SGHNT and CDR2 YYREEE (reference sequence). The CDR3 runs to 13 residues. The CDR3 reads CASSFSKNYGYTF. DNA of the CDR3: TGTGCCAGCAGCTTTTCGAAAAACTATGGCTACACCTTC. The full variable domain, in which reference TRBV5-4 and TRBJ1-2 provide the parts outside the CDR3, is ETGVTQSPTHLIKTRGQQVTLRCSSQSGHNTVSWYQQALGQGPQFIFQYYREEENGRGNFPPRFSGLQFPNYSSELNVNALELDDSALYLCASSFSKNYGYTFGSGTRLTVV.